The text below deals with one TCR beta chain. Its target is unknown. Negative magnetic separation enriched total CD8+ T cells. The germline V gene encodes CDR1 SGHAT and CDR2 FQNNGV. This CDR3 has 15 residues. This sample was taken from a study of human CD8 memory T cell subsets. Study conclusions and caveats: When diversity was estimated with Chao1, stem-like memory T cells appeared more diverse than precursor exhausted T cells. The overlap between stem-like memory and precursor exhausted T cell repertoires was minimal.

A UMI-labeled 5' RACE approach was the method that produced the TCR beta libraries. TCRdb re-called the 5' RACE reads and catalogs CDR3 proteins one per entry, DNA excluded. The specimen's table records more than 10,000 distinct CDR3 sequences. The sequence was collected from a human donor in good health. The sequenced sample consisted of CD8+ T cells from PBMCs. The chain employs TRBV11-2 and TRBJ2-5. CDR3 protein: CASSLGNVAWETQYF. Combining the CDR3 with reference TRBV11-2 and TRBJ2-5 gives the whole variable domain EAGVAQSPRYKIIEKRQSVAFWCNPISGHATLYWYQQILGQGPKLLIQFQNNGVVDDSQLPKDRFSAERLKGVDSTLKIQPAKLEDSAVYLCASSLGNVAWETQYFGPGTRLLVL.